This T cell receptor (beta chain) was captured by sequencing in a study of cytomegalovirus exposure and HLA in healthy donors. General observations from the study: Most subjects' HLA-A and HLA-B alleles were reportedly predicted from TCR beta sequences. With further analysis later on, most CMV-associated TCR beta chains appeared HLA-restricted. It was taken for granted in presence/absence analyses that sequencing depth across donors was roughly uniform.

This CDR3 region has 14 residues. J lost 8 bases, V lost 5 bases, and 8 bases had no gene match. CDR1 LNHDA and CDR2 SQIVND come from the germline V gene (reference sequence). PCR primers comprised 60 Vbeta and 13 Jbeta primers. Source study methods: In a later analysis, the count reached tens of millions of unique TCR beta chains, with about 9.9 million shared. Only in-frame clones appear in the TCRdb table, and some are missing; sequencing was by immunoSEQ multiplex PCR. The V and J calls and clone size come from that table; D and trimming were worked out from the DNA. This sample lists about 77,000 clones; its ten largest clones have roughly 13%. To note about this clone: Its antigen is undetermined.

The genes are TRBV19 and TRBJ1-1; 10 bases fit TRBD1. The TCR sequence derives from a man over 45 in good health and CMV-seropositive. The sequencing input was PBMCs. The CDR3 loop is CASSRTGGPLEAFF. The CDR3 coding sequence is TGTGCCAGTAGTCGGACAGGGGGTCCACTCGAAGCTTTCTTT.